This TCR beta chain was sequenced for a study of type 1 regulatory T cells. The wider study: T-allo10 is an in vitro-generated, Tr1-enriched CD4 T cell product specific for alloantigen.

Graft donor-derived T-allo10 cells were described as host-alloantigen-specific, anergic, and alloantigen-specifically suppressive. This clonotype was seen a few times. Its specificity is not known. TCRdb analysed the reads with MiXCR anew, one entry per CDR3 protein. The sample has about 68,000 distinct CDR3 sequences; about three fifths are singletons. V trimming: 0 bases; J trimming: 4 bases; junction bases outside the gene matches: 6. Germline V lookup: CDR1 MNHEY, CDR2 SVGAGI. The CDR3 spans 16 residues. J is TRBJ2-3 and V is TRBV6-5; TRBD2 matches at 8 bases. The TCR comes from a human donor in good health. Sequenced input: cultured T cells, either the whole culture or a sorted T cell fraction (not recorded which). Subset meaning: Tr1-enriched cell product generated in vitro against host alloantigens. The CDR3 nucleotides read TGTGCCAGCAGTTACTCTAGCGGGACCGGGGCAGATACGCAGTATTTT. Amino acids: CASSYSSGTGADTQYF.